Listed below are T cell receptor beta chains from one sample, sequenced in a study of T cells in Graves' hyperthyroidism and ophthalmopathy. TCRdb re-analysed the multiplex PCR reads in MiXCR, keeping a single row per CDR3 protein. Found here are hundreds of thousands of distinct CDR3 sequences, around 38% of them singletons; the top ten hold 7% to 10%. What was sequenced was blood. Receptors were obtained from a young man with Graves' hyperthyroidism. Each CDR3 is given with its conserved first and last residue. Fields, in order: V gene, CDR3 protein.

TRBV20-1 CSARDRDRDYEQYF
TRBV7-6 CASSLEGESSPLHF
TRBV5-6 CASSPPGTGYNSPLHF
TRBV6-1 CASSLTWPGYTF
TRBV7-9 CASSFGTGGSGANVLTF
TRBV6-6 CASRTPDGEAFF
TRBV15 CATSIRAGTDTQYF
TRBV5-1 CASSLGTAGANVLTF
TRBV7-9 CASSSTENYGYTF
TRBV9 CASSLLAGGPFGEQFF
TRBV11-2 CASSQEREGYNEQFF
TRBV6-5 CASSSLRQPQHF
TRBV15 CATSGRTDQETQHF
TRBV7-2 CASTTDATQHF
TRBV7-2 CASSFFTHPQHF
TRBV19 CASSIGVGLNTEAFF
TRBV20-1 CSALGGDTEAFF
TRBV10-3 CATGTGGSYEQYF
TRBV6-6 CASSYSKASSKTQYF
TRBV6-2/TRBV6-3 CASSLESYYEQYF
TRBV11-2 CASSRGPGFNTGELFF
TRBV7-3 CASSLTVVGELFF